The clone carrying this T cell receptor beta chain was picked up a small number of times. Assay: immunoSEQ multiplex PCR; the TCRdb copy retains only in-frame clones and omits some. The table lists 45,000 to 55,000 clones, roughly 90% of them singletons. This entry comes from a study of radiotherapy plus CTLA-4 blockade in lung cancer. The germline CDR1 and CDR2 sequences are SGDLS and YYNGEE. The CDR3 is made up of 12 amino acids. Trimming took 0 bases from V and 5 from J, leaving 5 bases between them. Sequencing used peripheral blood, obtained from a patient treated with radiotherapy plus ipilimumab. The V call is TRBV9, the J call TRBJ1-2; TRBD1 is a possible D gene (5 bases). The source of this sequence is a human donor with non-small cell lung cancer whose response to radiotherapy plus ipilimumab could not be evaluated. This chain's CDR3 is CASSVAGYGYTF. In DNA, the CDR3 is TGTGCCAGCAGCGTAGCAGGGTATGGCTACACCTTC.